This T cell receptor (beta chain) was sequenced during a study of T cells in Graves' hyperthyroidism and ophthalmopathy. After removal of 3 bases from V and 2 bases from J, the junction contained 2 bases not matched to a gene. Germline V gene sequence: CDR1 DFQATT, CDR2 SNEGSKA (reference sequence). The CDR3 spans 13 residues. Patients affected by ophthalmopathy presented a Clinical Activity Score of at least 3, a NOSPECS grade of at least 4, and disease duration below 3 months. PBMCs stemmed from about 9.7 ml fresh peripheral blood. In the case of this clonotype: Its matching antigen is unknown.

Study findings and constraints: Most thyroid clonotypes that were expanded above 0.001 also turned up in blood. Ophthalmopathy and stable hyperthyroidism were told apart by a 13 V-J model.

RNA transcripts yielded amplified TCR beta CDR3 regions. With the HTBI primer set, the TCR CDR3 went through a first round of RT-PCR. TCRdb fed the multiplex PCR reads into MiXCR, producing one record per CDR3 protein. The repertoire has about 640,000 distinct CDR3 sequences, less than 25% of them found once; the top ten carry about 34%. This sequence was found in a man aged 25-45 years with Graves' ophthalmopathy. The sequenced sample consisted of blood. This chain joins TRBV20-1 and TRBJ2-3, with 7 bases fitting TRBD2. The CDR3 is CSASGRTTDTQYF. DNA for the CDR3: TGCAGTGCTAGCGGGAGGACCACAGATACGCAGTATTTT.